A single sample gave rise to the 8 T cell receptor beta chains below, sequenced in a study of shared clonotypes between healthy human individuals. Repertoires were generated with immunoSEQ multiplex PCR, while TCRdb's copy carries only in-frame clones and drops some. The sample records some 500,000 clones, 95% to 96% being singletons. The material sequenced was naive CD4+ T cells sorted from blood. The subset: CD45RA+ positively selected. These receptors were collected from a woman aged 25-40 years in good health.

The chain couples TRBV5-1 to TRBJ2-7; D is ambiguous. Trimming shortened V by 5 bases and J by 4 bases, and 16 bases separated the two germline ends. Germline lookup yields CDR1 SGHRS and CDR2 YFSETQ. The length of the CDR3 is 14 residues. The CDR3 spells CASSNGLGYYEQYF. The CDR3 DNA sequence: TGCGCCAGCAGTAATGGCCTGGGTTATTACGAGCAGTACTTC.

The CDR3 DNA reads as TGTGCCAGCAGCTCACCAGGTGCGTCCTACGAGCAGTACTTC. It translates to CASSSPGASYEQYF. V gene TRBV5-5 combines with J gene TRBJ2-7; D is undetermined. Germline CDR1 and CDR2: SGHKS and YYEKEE (reference sequence). CDR3 length: 14 residues. V lost 3 bases, J lost 1 base, and 11 bases lay in between.

The chain carries TRBV28 and TRBJ1-1; unclear D gene. The germline gives CDR1 MDHEN, CDR2 SYDVKM. The V and J ends lost 5 bases and 0 bases respectively, with 10 bases between them. CDR3 length: 14 residues. CDR3 protein: CASSDVAMNTEAFF. The CDR3 DNA reads TGTGCCAGCAGTGACGTTGCAATGAACACTGAAGCTTTCTTT.

The V and J genes are TRBV30 and TRBJ2-5; 10 bases are shared with TRBD2. The CDR3 covers 13 residues. Germline V lookup: CDR1 GTSNPN, CDR2 SVGIG (reference sequence). V shed 2 bases, J shed 3 bases, and the junction held 0 bases outside the gene matches. CDR3 sequence (DNA): TGTGCCTGGAGTACTAGCGGGAAAGAGACCCAGTACTTC. Its translation: CAWSTSGKETQYF.

The chain has TRBV4-1 and TRBJ2-7; 7 bases are a match to TRBD1. V shed 0 bases, J shed 2 bases, and the junction held 16 bases outside the gene matches. The V gene's germline CDR1 is MGHRA and CDR2 YSYEKL. This CDR3 contains 19 residues. The CDR3 region has the DNA TGCGCCAGCAGCCAAGATAAGGGACAGTCCTCATTTTCTCCCTACGAGCAGTACTTC. It codes for CASSQDKGQSSFSPYEQYF.

The chain joins TRBV28 to TRBJ2-5; D is unclear. The germline V gene has CDR1 MDHEN and CDR2 SYDVKM. Trimming left V 7 bases short and J 5 bases short, with 14 bases between. This CDR3 contains 13 residues. The CDR3 nucleotides are TGTGCCAGCATTACGGCCGCTGGGGAGACCCAGTACTTC. Protein sequence: CASITAAGETQYF.

The chain has TRBV7-8 and TRBJ1-4; the D gene is possibly TRBD1 (6 bases). The V end lost 5 bases, the J end lost 8 bases, and 15 bases lay between the germline ends. This CDR3 has 14 residues. CDR1 is SGHVS and CDR2 is FQNEAQ in the germline V gene. This chain's CDR3 is CASSARQADEKLFF. DNA of the CDR3: TGTGCCAGCAGCGCGCGACAGGCCGACGAAAAACTGTTTTTT.

This chain joins TRBV30 and TRBJ2-7; 9 nucleotides match TRBD2. The CDR3 covers 15 residues. V shed 0 bases, J shed 3 bases, and the junction held 6 bases outside the gene matches. CDR1 and CDR2 from the germline V gene are GTSNPN and SVGIG (reference sequence). CDR3 region: CAWSVRGLAFYEQYF. As DNA, the CDR3 is TGTGCCTGGAGTGTGAGGGGACTAGCCTTCTACGAGCAGTACTTC.